The sequence of this T cell receptor (beta chain) was determined in a study of blood T cells in healthy people across ages. Each sample yielded at least 6 million isolated PBMCs. The use of a sample-barcoded 5' primer and a J-beta primer mix characterized a second PCR of about 7 to 12 cycles. TCRdb re-derived calls from the 5' RACE reads in MiXCR, one entry per CDR3 protein. The table lists some 760,000 distinct CDR3 sequences, 20% to 25% of them singletons, with approximately 4% in the top ten. The V end lost 0 bases, the J end lost 5 bases, and 13 bases lay between the germline ends. The CDR3 consists of 16 residues. CDR1 and CDR2 from the germline V gene are LGHNA and YSLEER. In addition, the sample was reused for a study of T cells of mothers and their children. That report notes: RNA was extracted, and all of it went into cDNA synthesis at 1.5 ug per 15 ul. Amplification in the second PCR used the M1S primer, which added sample barcodes and 2-4 random nucleotides. It was found that thymic selection shapes TCR recombination output similarly in related and unrelated pairs.

The sequenced sample consisted of blood. The sequence was obtained from a boy aged 10-17 years in good health. This chain connects TRBV4-3 to TRBJ2-2; either TRBD1 or TRBD2 may supply D (6 bases each). The CDR3 region has the DNA TGCGCCAGCAGCCAAGATAACGGGGGCGAGACCGGGGAGCTGTTTTTT. Translated, it gives CASSQDNGGETGELFF.